The 25 T cell receptor beta chains reported below all come from one sample, sequenced in a study of shared clonotypes between healthy human individuals. Here immunoSEQ multiplex PCR was the method, and the copy in TCRdb shows in-frame clones only, minus some. The sample carries millions of clones, 85% to 95% recorded once. The material sequenced was naive CD4+ T cells sorted from blood. Sample subset: CD45RA+ positively selected. Receptors originate from a man younger than 35 in good health.

The chain employs TRBV6-1 and TRBJ2-7, with TRBD2 as a possible D gene (6 bases). V shed 2 bases and J shed 6 bases, with 8 bases lying between them. Germline CDR1 reads MNHNS; CDR2 reads SASEGT. This CDR3 contains 12 residues. CDR3 in amino acids: CASSETSFEQYF. The CDR3 DNA is TGTGCCAGCAGTGAAACTAGCTTCGAGCAGTACTTC.

On this clone: A much larger clone differs by one base, so this may be a read error. This same CDR3 is encoded by further DNA sequences in the sample. The V gene is TRBV5-6, the J gene TRBJ1-2, with unresolved D. The CDR3 loop spans 14 amino acids. Per the germline V gene, CDR1 is SGHDT and CDR2 is YYEEEE. The CDR3 sequence is CASSLGFPNYGYTF. The CDR3 nucleotides read TGTGCCAGCAGCTTGGGGTTCCCTAACTATGGCTACACCTTT.

This clone is a singleton in its sample. The V gene is TRBV5-1, the J gene TRBJ1-6, with D perhaps TRBD1 (6 bases). This CDR3 region has 15 residues. Deletions cut 4 bases from V and 8 bases from J, with 16 bases between. CDR1 and CDR2 from the germline V gene are SGHRS and YFSETQ. CDR3 region: CASSLSFGGDSPLHF. DNA of the CDR3: TGCGCCAGCAGCCTCTCGTTCGGGGGCGATTCACCCCTCCACTTT.

This clone was counted once. This sequence joins TRBV5-1 and TRBJ1-1; D perhaps matches TRBD1 (5 bases). Germline CDR1 and CDR2: SGHRS and YFSETQ. This CDR3 is 15 amino acids long. The V and J ends lost 1 base and 1 base respectively, with 11 bases between them. CDR3 nucleotide sequence: TGCGCCAGCAGCTTGATCAGGACATCGAACACTGAAGCTTTCTTT. Its translation is CASSLIRTSNTEAFF.

This chain uses TRBV10-1 with TRBJ1-1, with a weak D call TRBD1 (5 bases). V was pared by 6 bases and J by 1 base, with 9 bases between. This CDR3 is 13 amino acids long. The V gene's germline CDR1 is WNHNN and CDR2 SYGVQD (reference sequence). The CDR3: CASRAGTNTEAFF. Written as DNA, the CDR3 is TGCGCCAGCAGGGCAGGGACGAACACTGAAGCTTTCTTT.

The genes are TRBV28 and TRBJ2-3; D may match TRBD1 or TRBD2 (5 bases each). CDR3 length: 14 residues. The V and J ends lost 5 bases and 9 bases respectively, with 18 bases between them. The germline V gene has CDR1 MDHEN and CDR2 SYDVKM. This chain's CDR3 is CASSLGTILETQYF. Here the CDR3 DNA reads TGTGCCAGCAGTCTAGGGACGATTTTAGAGACGCAGTATTTT.

The chain joins TRBV5-4 to TRBJ2-5, with D unclear. V lost 3 bases and J 1 base, leaving 7 bases between the germline ends. Per germline, CDR1 SGHNT and CDR2 YYREEE (reference sequence). The CDR3 is 13 residues long. The CDR3 coding sequence is TGTGCCAGCAGCTGGGCTATCCAAGAGACCCAGTACTTC. Residues: CASSWAIQETQYF.

To note about this clone: Other DNA sequences in the same sample also yield this CDR3. The chain recombines TRBV5-1 with TRBJ2-1, with 9 bases aligning to TRBD1. The CDR3 has 15 residues. The trim removed 4 bases at V and 4 bases at J, leaving 6 bases unmatched. Germline V gives CDR1 SGHRS, CDR2 YFSETQ. CDR3 sequence: CASSLAGQGYNEQFF. CDR3 sequence (DNA): TGCGCCAGCAGCCTGGCGGGACAGGGATACAATGAGCAGTTCTTC.

V gene TRBV19 combines with J gene TRBJ2-3, with D uncertain. CDR1 is LNHDA, CDR2 SQIVND, per germline (reference sequence). This CDR3 contains 14 residues. Trimming removed 0 bases from V and 6 bases from J, with 10 bases in between. CDR3 sequence (DNA): TGTGCCAGTAGTATAGATGGCCTGGGGGATACGCAGTATTTT. Its translation is CASSIDGLGDTQYF.

The chain joins TRBV28 to TRBJ1-2; unclear D gene. Between the trimmed V and J ends, which lost 10 bases and 1 base, there was a span of 16 bases. The germline V gene encodes CDR1 MDHEN and CDR2 SYDVKM. This CDR3 spans 14 amino acids. The CDR3 loop is CAIPYPGGNYGYTF. CDR3 bases: TGTGCCATCCCATACCCCGGCGGTAACTATGGCTACACCTTC.

With respect to this clone: Other DNA sequences in the sample encode the same CDR3. The CDR3 DNA sequence: TGTGCCAGCAGCTTAGGCCAAGAGACCCAGTACTTC. As protein: CASSLGQETQYF. The J gene is TRBJ2-5, the V gene TRBV11-3, with unresolved D. Germline V gene lookup returns CDR1 SGHNT and CDR2 YENEEA. The germline V and J ends were trimmed by 1 base and 1 base, with 1 base remaining between them. This CDR3 spans 12 amino acids.

J is TRBJ1-1 and V is TRBV7-3; D gene unclear. CDR3 length: 15 amino acids. Germline assignment: CDR1 SGHTA and CDR2 FQGTGA. V was trimmed by 0 bases and J by 1 base, leaving 9 bases between them. The CDR3 sequence is CASSLTRTGNTEAFF. In DNA, the CDR3 is TGTGCCAGCAGCTTAACGCGGACGGGGAACACTGAAGCTTTCTTT.

The gene calls are TRBV19 and TRBJ2-6; no definite D call. V lost 9 bases and J lost 0, with 6 bases in between. This CDR3 contains 13 residues. Germline V gives CDR1 LNHDA, CDR2 SQIVND (reference sequence). In DNA, the CDR3 is TGTGCCAGCACTTCCTCTGGGGCCAACGTCCTGACTTTC. As protein: CASTSSGANVLTF.

Regarding this clone: At the DNA level, this CDR3 is encoded by other sequences in the same sample as well. This chain connects TRBV29-1 to TRBJ2-3, with D perhaps being TRBD1 or TRBD2 (5 bases each). Deletions cut 6 bases from V and 3 bases from J, with 10 bases between. The CDR3 runs to 12 residues. Germline values: CDR1 SQVTM, CDR2 ANQGSEA. CDR3 sequence: CSVGEGTDTQYF. CDR3 bases: TGCAGCGTGGGAGAGGGGACAGATACGCAGTATTTT.

The chain carries TRBV20-1 and TRBJ2-5, with 7 nucleotides matching TRBD2. V trimming: 6 bases; J trimming: 6 bases; junction bases outside the gene matches: 4. Germline CDR1 DFQATT, CDR2 SNEGSKA (reference sequence). The CDR3 length is 11 residues. In DNA form, the CDR3 reads TGCAGTGCCCGCGGGGGTAAGACCCAGTACTTC. Protein sequence: CSARGGKTQYF.

The chain couples TRBV6-1 to TRBJ2-7; D gene unclear. The V and J ends lost 6 bases and 1 base respectively, with 16 bases between them. This CDR3 has 15 residues. CDR1 is MNHNS and CDR2 is SASEGT in the germline V gene. Here the CDR3 DNA reads TGTGCCAGCAGGGTATTTAGGTCGGTATCCTACGAGCAGTACTTC. This codes for CASRVFRSVSYEQYF.

V gene TRBV18 combines with J gene TRBJ2-7; either TRBD1 or TRBD2 may supply D (6 bases each). There are 15 residues in the CDR3. With 8 bases removed from V and 7 bases from J, the gap between germline ends came to 24 bases. Germline loops: CDR1 KGHSH, CDR2 LQKENI. CDR3 sequence (DNA): TGTGCCAGCCCTACCGGAGGGGCCTATCAGGGGGAGCAGTACTTC. Translation: CASPTGGAYQGEQYF.

This clone occurred once. CDR3 loop: CASRDRDWNTEAFF. The CDR3, as DNA: TGTGCCAGCAGAGACAGAGACTGGAACACTGAAGCTTTCTTT. The genes are TRBV2 and TRBJ1-1; TRBD1 might be the D (5 bases). Germline CDR1 reads SNHLY; CDR2 reads FYNNEI. The CDR3 sequence is 14 residues long. V was cut by 6 bases and J by 1 base, with 12 bases left in between.

The V gene is TRBV15, the J gene TRBJ2-7; no clear D gene. Germline CDR1 is LNHNV and CDR2 is YYDKDF (reference sequence). This CDR3 has 19 amino acids. The V and J ends lost 0 bases and 6 bases respectively, with 27 bases between them. The CDR3 region has the DNA TGTGCCACCAGCAGAGATCGTAGTCTTTTCCTCGTTAAGGGCTCCGAGCAGTACTTC. It codes for CATSRDRSLFLVKGSEQYF.

The chain couples TRBV6-5 to TRBJ2-3, with TRBD1 matching 8 bases. The J segment lost 4 bases and the V segment lost 6 bases, leaving 9 bases of the junction unmatched. Germline lookup yields CDR1 MNHEY and CDR2 SVGAGI. The CDR3 spans 15 residues. The CDR3 DNA reads as TGTGCCAGCAGCCGTGGACAGGGTGGGGCAGATACGCAGTATTTT. Translated: CASSRGQGGADTQYF.

The chain is built from TRBV7-2 and TRBJ1-6; 8 bases line up with TRBD1. The CDR3 is 15 amino acids. V gave up 3 bases and J gave up 8 bases; unmatched junction bases: 6. Germline assignment: CDR1 SGHTA and CDR2 FQGNSA. CDR3 nucleotides: TGTGCCAGCAGCTTCGGACAGGGTGGATATTCACCCCTCCACTTT. Amino acids: CASSFGQGGYSPLHF.

The V and J genes are TRBV2 and TRBJ2-4; 8 bases are shared with TRBD1. J was trimmed by 6 bases and V by 5 bases; bases with no gene match: 6. The CDR3 covers 14 residues. Looked up from germline, CDR1 is SNHLY and CDR2 is FYNNEI. CDR3 region: CASSPLGQANIQYF. In DNA, the CDR3 is TGTGCCAGCAGTCCACTGGGACAGGCAAACATTCAGTACTTC.

The rearrangement uses TRBV28 and TRBJ1-2; 9 positions match TRBD1. The germline gives CDR1 MDHEN, CDR2 SYDVKM. The CDR3 contains 15 residues. After removal of 9 bases from V and 4 bases from J, the junction contained 12 bases not matched to a gene. Written as DNA, the CDR3 is TGTGCCAGTGGACAGGGGATAGCCTTAACCTATGGCTACACCTTC. It translates to CASGQGIALTYGYTF.

The chain employs TRBV6-5 and TRBJ1-4; tentative D call: TRBD1 (6 bases). Germline-derived CDR1 and CDR2 are MNHEY and SVGAGI. V shed 4 bases and J shed 8 bases, with 11 bases lying between them. The CDR3 totals 13 residues. CDR3 sequence reads: CASSWGTTEKLFF. CDR3 nucleotides: TGTGCCAGCAGTTGGGGGACAACCGAAAAACTGTTTTTT.

The V and J genes are TRBV4-1 and TRBJ1-1, with a weak D call TRBD1 (5 bases). Trimming stripped 2 bases from V and 4 bases from J, with 14 bases between. The germline V gene has CDR1 MGHRA and CDR2 YSYEKL. This CDR3 is built from 15 residues. The DNA for the CDR3 is TGCGCCAGCAGCCAATATCATCAGGGAGGCACTGAAGCTTTCTTT. It specifies CASSQYHQGGTEAFF.